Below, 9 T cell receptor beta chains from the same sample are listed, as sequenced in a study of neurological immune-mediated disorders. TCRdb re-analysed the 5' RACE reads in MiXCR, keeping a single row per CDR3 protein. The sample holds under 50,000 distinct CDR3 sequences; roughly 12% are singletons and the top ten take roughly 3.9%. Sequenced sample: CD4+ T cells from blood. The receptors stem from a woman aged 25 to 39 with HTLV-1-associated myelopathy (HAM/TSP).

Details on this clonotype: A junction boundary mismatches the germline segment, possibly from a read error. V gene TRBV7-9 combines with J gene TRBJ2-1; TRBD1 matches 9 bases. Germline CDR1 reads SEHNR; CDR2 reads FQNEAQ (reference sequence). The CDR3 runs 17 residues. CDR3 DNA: TGTGCCAGCAGCTTAGTGATAACCGGACAGGGGTCCAATGAGCATTTCTTC. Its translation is CASSLVITGQGSNEHFF.

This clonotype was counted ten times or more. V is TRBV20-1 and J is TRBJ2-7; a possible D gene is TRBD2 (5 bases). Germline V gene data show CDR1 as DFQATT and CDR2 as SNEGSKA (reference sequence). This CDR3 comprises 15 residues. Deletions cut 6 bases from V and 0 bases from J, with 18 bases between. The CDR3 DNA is TGCAGTGCCCCCTTCCTAAAAGGAGGCTCCTACGAGCAGTACTTC. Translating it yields CSAPFLKGGSYEQYF.

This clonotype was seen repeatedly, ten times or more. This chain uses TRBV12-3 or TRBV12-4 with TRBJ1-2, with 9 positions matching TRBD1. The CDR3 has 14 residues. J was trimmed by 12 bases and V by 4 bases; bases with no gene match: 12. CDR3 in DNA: TGTGCCAGCAGTTGGACCGGGACAGGGAGTGGAGACACCTTC. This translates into CASSWTGTGSGDTF.

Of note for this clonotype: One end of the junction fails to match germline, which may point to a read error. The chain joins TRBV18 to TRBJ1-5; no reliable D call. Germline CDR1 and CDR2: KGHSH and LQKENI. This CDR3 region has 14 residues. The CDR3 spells CASSPSFGNQTQNF. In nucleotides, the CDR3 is TGTGCCAGCTCACCGAGCTTCGGCAATCAGACCCAGAATTTT.

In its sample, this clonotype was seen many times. The chain's CDR3 is CASSPGVGGGYTF. Written as DNA, the CDR3 is TGTGCCAGCAGTCCAGGAGTTGGGGGGGGCTACACCTTC. The rearrangement links TRBV6-6 to TRBJ1-2, with D possibly TRBD1 on 5 matching bases. Trimming left V 5 bases short and J 8 bases short, with 15 bases between. The germline gives CDR1 MNHNY, CDR2 SVGAGI (reference sequence). This CDR3 contains 13 residues.

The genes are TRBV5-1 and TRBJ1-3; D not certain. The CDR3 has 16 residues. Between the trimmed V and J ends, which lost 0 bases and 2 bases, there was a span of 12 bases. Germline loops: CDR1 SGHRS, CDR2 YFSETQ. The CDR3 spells CASSLESVQAGNTIYF. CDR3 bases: TGCGCCAGCAGCTTGGAGTCTGTCCAAGCTGGAAACACCATATATTTT.

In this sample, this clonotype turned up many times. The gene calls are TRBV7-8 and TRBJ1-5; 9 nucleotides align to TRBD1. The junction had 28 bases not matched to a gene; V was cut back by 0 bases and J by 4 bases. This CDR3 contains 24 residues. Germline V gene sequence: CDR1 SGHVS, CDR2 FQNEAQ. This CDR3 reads CASSLAGGQGDRFSVLVENQPQHF. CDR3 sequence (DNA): TGTGCCAGCAGCTTAGCGGGGGGACAGGGTGACCGCTTTTCGGTCTTGGTGGAGAATCAGCCCCAGCATTTT. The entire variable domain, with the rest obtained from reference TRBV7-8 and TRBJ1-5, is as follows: GAGVSQSPRYKVAKRGQDVALRCDPISGHVSLFWYQQALGQGPEFLTYFQNEAQLDKSGLPSDRFFAERPEGSVSTLKIQRTQQEDSAVYLCASSLAGGQGDRFSVLVENQPQHFGDGTRLSIL.

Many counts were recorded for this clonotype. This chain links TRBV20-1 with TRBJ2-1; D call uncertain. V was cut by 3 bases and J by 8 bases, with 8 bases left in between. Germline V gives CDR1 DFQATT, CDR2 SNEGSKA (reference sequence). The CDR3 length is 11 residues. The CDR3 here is CSASPGDEQFF. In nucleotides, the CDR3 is TGCAGTGCTAGTCCAGGCGATGAGCAGTTCTTC.

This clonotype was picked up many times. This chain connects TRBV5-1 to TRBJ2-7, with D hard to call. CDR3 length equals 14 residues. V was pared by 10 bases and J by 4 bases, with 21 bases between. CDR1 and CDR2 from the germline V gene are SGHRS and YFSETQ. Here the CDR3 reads CASRPGPARYEQYF. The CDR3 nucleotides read TGCGCCTCACGTCCCGGTCCAGCACGGTACGAGCAGTACTTC.